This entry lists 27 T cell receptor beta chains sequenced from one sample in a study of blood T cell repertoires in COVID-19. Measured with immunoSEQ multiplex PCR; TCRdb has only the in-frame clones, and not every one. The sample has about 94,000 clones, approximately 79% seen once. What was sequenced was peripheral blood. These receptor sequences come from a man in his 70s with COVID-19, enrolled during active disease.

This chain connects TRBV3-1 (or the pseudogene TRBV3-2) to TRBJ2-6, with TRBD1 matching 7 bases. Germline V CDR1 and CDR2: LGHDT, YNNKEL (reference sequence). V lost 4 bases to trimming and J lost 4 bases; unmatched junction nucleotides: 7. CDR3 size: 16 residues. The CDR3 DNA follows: TGTGCCAGCAGCCCCAGACAGGGTCTGGGGGCCAACGTCCTGACTTTC. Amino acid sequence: CASSPRQGLGANVLTF.

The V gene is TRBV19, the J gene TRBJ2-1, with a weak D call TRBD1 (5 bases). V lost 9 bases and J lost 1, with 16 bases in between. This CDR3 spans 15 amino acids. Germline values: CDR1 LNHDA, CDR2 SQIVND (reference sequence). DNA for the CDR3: TGTGCCAGCCAGAAGACAGAAGCTTCCTACAATGAGCAGTTCTTC. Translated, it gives CASQKTEASYNEQFF.

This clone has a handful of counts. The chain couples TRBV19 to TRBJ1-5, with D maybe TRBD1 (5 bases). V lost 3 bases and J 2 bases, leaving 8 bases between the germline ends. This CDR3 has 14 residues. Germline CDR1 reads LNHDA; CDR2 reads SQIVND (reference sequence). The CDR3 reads CASSMSGGNQPQHF. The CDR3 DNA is TGTGCCAGTAGTATGTCGGGGGGCAATCAGCCCCAGCATTTT.

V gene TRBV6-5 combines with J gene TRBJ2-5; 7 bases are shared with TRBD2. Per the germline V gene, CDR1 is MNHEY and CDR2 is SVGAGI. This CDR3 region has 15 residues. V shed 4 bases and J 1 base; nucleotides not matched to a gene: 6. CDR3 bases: TGTGCCAGCAGTTCTTTCCGACTAGCCCAAGAGACCCAGTACTTC. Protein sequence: CASSSFRLAQETQYF.

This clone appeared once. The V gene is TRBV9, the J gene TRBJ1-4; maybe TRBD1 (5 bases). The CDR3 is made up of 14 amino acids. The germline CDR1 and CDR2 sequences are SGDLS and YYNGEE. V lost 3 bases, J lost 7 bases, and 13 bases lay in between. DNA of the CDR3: TGTGCCAGCAGCGGCCCTGCGGGGGGTGAAAAACTGTTTTTT. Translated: CASSGPAGGEKLFF.

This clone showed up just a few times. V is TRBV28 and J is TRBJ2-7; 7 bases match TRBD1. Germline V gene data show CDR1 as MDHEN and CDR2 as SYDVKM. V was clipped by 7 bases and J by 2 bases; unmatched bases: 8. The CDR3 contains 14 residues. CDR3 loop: CASTGQVPTYEQYF. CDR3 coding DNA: TGTGCCAGCACAGGACAGGTCCCCACCTACGAGCAGTACTTC.

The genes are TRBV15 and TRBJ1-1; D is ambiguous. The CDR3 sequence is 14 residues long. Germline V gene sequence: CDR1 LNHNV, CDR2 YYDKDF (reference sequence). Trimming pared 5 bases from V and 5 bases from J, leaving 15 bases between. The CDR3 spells CATSAEESRTEAFF. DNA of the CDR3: TGTGCCACCAGCGCCGAAGAAAGCAGGACTGAAGCTTTCTTT.

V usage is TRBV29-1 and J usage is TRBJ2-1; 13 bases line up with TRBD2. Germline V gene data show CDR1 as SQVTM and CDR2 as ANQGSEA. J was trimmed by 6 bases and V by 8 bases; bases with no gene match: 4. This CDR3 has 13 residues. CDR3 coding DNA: TGCAGCCGGACTAGCGGGAGTAGCAATGAGCAGTTCTTC. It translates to CSRTSGSSNEQFF.

CDR3 coding DNA: TGTGCCAGCAGTCCTAATTTTAGCGGGAGAGTGGACACCGGGGAGCTGTTTTTT. Its protein product is CASSPNFSGRVDTGELFF. The rearrangement joins TRBV3-1 (or the pseudogene TRBV3-2) to TRBJ2-2, with 9 bases that match TRBD2. The CDR3 spans 18 residues. V was clipped by 6 bases and J by 3 bases; unmatched bases: 14. CDR1 and CDR2 (germline): LGHDT, YNNKEL (reference sequence).

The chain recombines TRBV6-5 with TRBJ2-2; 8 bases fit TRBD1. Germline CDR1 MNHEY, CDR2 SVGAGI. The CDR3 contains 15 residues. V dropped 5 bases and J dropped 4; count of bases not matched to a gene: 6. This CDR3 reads CASSLDREITGELFF. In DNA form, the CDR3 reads TGTGCCAGCAGTCTGGACAGGGAGATCACCGGGGAGCTGTTTTTT.

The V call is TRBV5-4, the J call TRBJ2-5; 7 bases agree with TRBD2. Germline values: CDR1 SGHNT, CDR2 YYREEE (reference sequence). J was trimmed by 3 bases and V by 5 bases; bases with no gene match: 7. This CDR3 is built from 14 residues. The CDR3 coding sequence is TGTGCCAGCAGTCCGGGAGGAGTAGAAGAGACCCAGTACTTC. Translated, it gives CASSPGGVEETQYF.

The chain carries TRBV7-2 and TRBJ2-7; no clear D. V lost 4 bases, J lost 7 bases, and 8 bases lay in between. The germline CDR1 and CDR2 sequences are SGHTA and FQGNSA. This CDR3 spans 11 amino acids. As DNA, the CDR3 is TGTGCCAGCAGCTCCGCTCGGGAGCAGTACTTC. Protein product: CASSSAREQYF.

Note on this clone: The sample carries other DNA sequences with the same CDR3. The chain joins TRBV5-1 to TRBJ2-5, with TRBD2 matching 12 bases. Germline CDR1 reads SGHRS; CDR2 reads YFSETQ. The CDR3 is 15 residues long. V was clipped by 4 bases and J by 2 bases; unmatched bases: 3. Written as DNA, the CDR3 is TGCGCCAGCAGCCCTGGACTAGCGGGACAAGAGACCCAGTACTTC. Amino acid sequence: CASSPGLAGQETQYF.

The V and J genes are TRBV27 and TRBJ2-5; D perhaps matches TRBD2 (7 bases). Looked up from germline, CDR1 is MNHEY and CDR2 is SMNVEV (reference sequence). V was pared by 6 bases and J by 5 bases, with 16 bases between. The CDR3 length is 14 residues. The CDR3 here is CASRVGGLWETQYF. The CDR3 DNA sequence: TGTGCCAGCAGAGTGGGGGGGCTCTGGGAGACCCAGTACTTC.

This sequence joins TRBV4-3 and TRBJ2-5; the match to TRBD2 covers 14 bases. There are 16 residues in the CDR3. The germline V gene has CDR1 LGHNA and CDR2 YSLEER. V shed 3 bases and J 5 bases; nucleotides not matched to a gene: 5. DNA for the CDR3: TGCGCCAGCAGCCAGGGGGGACTAGCGGGAGTGGAGACCCAGTACTTC. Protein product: CASSQGGLAGVETQYF.

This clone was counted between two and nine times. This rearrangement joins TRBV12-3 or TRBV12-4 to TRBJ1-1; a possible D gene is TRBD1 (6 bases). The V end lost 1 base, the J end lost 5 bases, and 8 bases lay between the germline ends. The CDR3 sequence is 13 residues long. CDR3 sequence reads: CASSLGGRTEAFF. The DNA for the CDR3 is TGTGCCAGCAGTTTAGGGGGGCGGACTGAAGCTTTCTTT.

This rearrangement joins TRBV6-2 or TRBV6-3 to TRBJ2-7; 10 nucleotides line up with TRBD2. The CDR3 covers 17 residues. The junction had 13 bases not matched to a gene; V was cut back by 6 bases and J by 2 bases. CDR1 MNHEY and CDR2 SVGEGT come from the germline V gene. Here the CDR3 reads CASSPTSGKSGAYEQYF. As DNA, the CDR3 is TGTGCCAGCAGCCCAACTAGCGGGAAATCAGGCGCCTACGAGCAGTACTTC.

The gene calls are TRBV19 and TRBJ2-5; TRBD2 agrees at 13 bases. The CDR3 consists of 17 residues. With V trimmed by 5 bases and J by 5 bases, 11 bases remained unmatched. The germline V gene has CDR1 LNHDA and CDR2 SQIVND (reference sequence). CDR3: CASSLLGLAGVKETQYF. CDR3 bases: TGTGCCAGTAGTCTCCTAGGACTAGCGGGAGTGAAGGAGACCCAGTACTTC. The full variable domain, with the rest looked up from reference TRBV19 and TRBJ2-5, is DGGITQSPKYLFRKEGQNVTLSCEQNLNHDAMYWYRQDPGQGLRLIYYSQIVNDFQKGDIAEGYSVSREKKESFPLTVTSAQKNPTAFYLCASSLLGLAGVKETQYFGPGTRLLVL.

CDR3 sequence: CASSLREDRPYEQYF. CDR3 sequence (DNA): TGTGCCAGCAGCTTACGAGAGGACAGACCCTACGAGCAGTACTTC. V and J are TRBV13 and TRBJ2-7, with D maybe TRBD1 (6 bases). Germline-derived CDR1 and CDR2 are PRHDT and FYEKMQ (reference sequence). The CDR3 length is 15 residues. V was pared by 2 bases and J by 2 bases, with 13 bases between.

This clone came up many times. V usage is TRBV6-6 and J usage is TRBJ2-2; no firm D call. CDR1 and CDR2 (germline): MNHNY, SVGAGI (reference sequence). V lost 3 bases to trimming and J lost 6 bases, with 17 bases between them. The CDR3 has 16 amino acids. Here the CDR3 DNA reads TGTGCCAGCAGTTATCGGATTAGCTTTATCTCCGGGGAGCTGTTTTTT. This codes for CASSYRISFISGELFF.

The CDR3 reads CASSTTWDSSNQPQHF. The CDR3 DNA sequence: TGTGCCAGTAGTACGACCTGGGACAGTAGCAATCAGCCCCAGCATTTT. The chain employs TRBV19 and TRBJ1-5, with 7 nucleotides matching TRBD1. Germline-derived CDR1 and CDR2 are LNHDA and SQIVND (reference sequence). This CDR3 is 16 amino acids long. Trimming cost V 4 bases and J 0 bases; bases outside gene matches: 6.

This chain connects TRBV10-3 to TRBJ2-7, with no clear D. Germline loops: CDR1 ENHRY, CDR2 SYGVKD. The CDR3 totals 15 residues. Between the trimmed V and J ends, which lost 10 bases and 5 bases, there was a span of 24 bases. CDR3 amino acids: CATTHAPISTDEQYF. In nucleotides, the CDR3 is TGTGCCACTACCCACGCCCCGATCTCCACGGACGAGCAGTACTTC.

The CDR3 nucleotides are TGTGCCAGCTCACGAGCGGGAGGAGATACGCAGTATTTT. Protein: CASSRAGGDTQYF. The chain has TRBV18 and TRBJ2-3; the match to TRBD2 covers 9 bases. Germline V gene sequence: CDR1 KGHSH, CDR2 LQKENI. CDR3 size: 13 residues. Trimming at V came to 4 bases and at J to 5 bases, leaving 1 base not matched to a gene.

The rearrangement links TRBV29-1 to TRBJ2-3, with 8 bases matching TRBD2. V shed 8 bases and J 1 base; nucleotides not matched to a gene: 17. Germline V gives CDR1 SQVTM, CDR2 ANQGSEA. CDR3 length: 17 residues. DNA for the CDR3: TGCAGCTCTACTTCCGGCGGGGGGTACGAGGGCACAGATACGCAGTATTTT. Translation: CSSTSGGGYEGTDTQYF.

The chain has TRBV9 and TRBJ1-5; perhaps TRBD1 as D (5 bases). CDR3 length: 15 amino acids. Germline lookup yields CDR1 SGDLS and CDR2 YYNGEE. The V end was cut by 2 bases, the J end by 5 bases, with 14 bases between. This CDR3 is CASSVTSRGDQPQHF. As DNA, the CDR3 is TGTGCCAGCAGCGTCACTTCCCGGGGGGATCAGCCCCAGCATTTT.

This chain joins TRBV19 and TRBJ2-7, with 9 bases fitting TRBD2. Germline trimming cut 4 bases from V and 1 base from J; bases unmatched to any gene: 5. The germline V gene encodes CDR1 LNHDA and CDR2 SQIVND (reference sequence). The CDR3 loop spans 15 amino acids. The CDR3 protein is CASSRGLARSYEQYF. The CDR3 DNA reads TGTGCCAGTAGTAGAGGACTAGCGCGGTCCTACGAGCAGTACTTC.

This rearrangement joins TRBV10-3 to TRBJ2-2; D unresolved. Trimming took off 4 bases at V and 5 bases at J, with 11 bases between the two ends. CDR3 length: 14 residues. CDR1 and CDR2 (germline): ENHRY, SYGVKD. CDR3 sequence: CAISGVPDTGELFF. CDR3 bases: TGTGCCATCAGTGGAGTTCCCGATACCGGGGAGCTGTTTTTT.